Shown below are 14 T cell receptor beta chains from a single sample sequenced in a study of T cells in Graves' hyperthyroidism and ophthalmopathy. What was amplified from RNA transcripts were TCR beta CDR3 regions. TCR CDR3 regions were first amplified by RT-PCR with HTBI primers. TCRdb re-analysed the multiplex PCR reads in MiXCR, keeping a single row per CDR3 protein. The data contain some 440,000 distinct CDR3 sequences, around 16% of them singletons. The sequenced sample consisted of blood. These receptors all stem from a woman aged 18-35 years with Graves' hyperthyroidism.

The chain recombines TRBV12-3 or TRBV12-4 with TRBJ1-5, with 9 bases identical to TRBD1. This CDR3 spans 17 amino acids. V was pared by 5 bases and J by 0 bases, with 8 bases of the junction left unmatched. The CDR3 loop is CASSPGTGRFSNQPQHF. CDR3 nucleotides: TGTGCCAGCAGTCCCGGGACAGGGCGATTTAGCAATCAGCCCCAGCATTTT.

This clonotype was picked up many times. The rearrangement links TRBV20-1 to TRBJ2-1; D may be TRBD2 (6 bases). Trimming removed 2 bases from V and 7 bases from J, with 9 bases in between. The CDR3 is 12 residues long. The germline V gene encodes CDR1 DFQATT and CDR2 SNEGSKA (reference sequence). CDR3 in DNA: TGCAGTGCTAGACGTAGCGGAAATGAGCAGTTCTTC. Amino acid sequence: CSARRSGNEQFF.

This clonotype was observed many times. The rearrangement uses TRBV28 and TRBJ1-4; no clear D. V dropped 8 bases and J dropped 5 bases, with 12 bases sitting between them. This CDR3 has 13 residues. Germline CDR1 is MDHEN and CDR2 is SYDVKM. The CDR3 nucleotides read TGTGCCAGCCACGGGTACTGGAATGAAAAACTGTTTTTT. Its translation: CASHGYWNEKLFF.

The rearrangement uses TRBV2 and TRBJ1-1; D perhaps matches TRBD1 (6 bases). The CDR3 covers 16 residues. Germline CDR1 is SNHLY and CDR2 is FYNNEI. The ends were cut back, 6 bases at V and 0 bases at J, with 17 bases in the middle. The CDR3 reads CASRDTQRGLNTEAFF. For the CDR3, the DNA is TGTGCCAGCAGAGACACCCAAAGGGGGTTGAACACTGAAGCTTTCTTT.

A remark on this clonotype: A much larger clone is a single base away; this may be a read error. V gene TRBV20-1 combines with J gene TRBJ1-2, with a tentative D call TRBD1 (6 bases). Germline values: CDR1 DFQATT, CDR2 SNEGSKA (reference sequence). The CDR3 is made up of 14 amino acids. V was pared by 5 bases and J by 2 bases, with 15 bases between. This CDR3 reads CSAGVQGTNYGYTF. In DNA form, the CDR3 reads TGCAGTGCTGGGGTACAGGGCACCAACTATGGCTACACCTTC.

This clonotype was seen at least ten times. J is TRBJ1-5 and V is TRBV12-3 or TRBV12-4; perhaps TRBD1 as D (5 bases). Trimming cost V 6 bases and J 1 base, with 16 bases left between them. The CDR3 has 16 residues. CDR3: CASSPMGLRSNQPQHF. In nucleotides, the CDR3 is TGTGCCAGCAGCCCTATGGGGCTGAGGAGCAATCAGCCCCAGCATTTT.

This clonotype has at least ten counts. The chain links TRBV3-1 to TRBJ1-2, with 9 bases identical to TRBD1. Germline CDR1 is LGHDT and CDR2 is YNNKEL (reference sequence). The V segment lost 3 bases and the J segment 7 bases; nucleotides outside the gene matches: 9. This CDR3 spans 15 amino acids. CDR3: CASSQEEGQGTGYTF. As DNA, the CDR3 is TGTGCCAGCAGCCAGGAAGAAGGACAGGGGACTGGCTACACCTTC.

In this sample, this clonotype turned up a few times. This sequence joins TRBV5-1 and TRBJ1-2; 7 bases align to TRBD1. J was trimmed by 8 bases and V by 3 bases; bases with no gene match: 10. From germline, CDR1 is SGHRS and CDR2 YFSETQ. The CDR3 covers 14 residues. CDR3 coding DNA: TGCGCCAGCAGCTGGGTAACAGGGGTCGGCGGCTACACCTTC. This gives the protein CASSWVTGVGGYTF.

As concerns this clonotype: This may stem from a read error, because a much larger clone lies one nucleotide away. This sequence joins TRBV24-1 and TRBJ2-2; D may be TRBD1 (6 bases). Deletions cut 4 bases from V and 6 bases from J, with 11 bases between. The CDR3 covers 14 residues. Germline-derived CDR1 and CDR2 are KGHDR and SFDVKD. The CDR3: CATSEPTGSGELFF. In DNA, the CDR3 is TGTGCCACCAGTGAACCAACAGGGTCCGGGGAGCTGTTTTTT.

This clonotype has a handful of counts. This rearrangement joins TRBV6-1 to TRBJ2-7; weak D call: TRBD2 (6 bases). V was clipped by 6 bases and J by 3 bases, with 15 bases between them. CDR1 and CDR2 from the germline V gene are MNHNS and SASEGT. The CDR3 totals 14 residues. CDR3 region: CASSATGGIYEQYF. In DNA form, the CDR3 reads TGTGCCAGCAGCGCGACTGGCGGGATCTACGAGCAGTACTTC.

This chain uses TRBV10-3 with TRBJ2-1, with a tentative D call TRBD1 (6 bases). With 7 bases removed from V and 2 bases from J, the gap between germline ends came to 9 bases. The CDR3 has 13 residues. Per germline, CDR1 ENHRY and CDR2 SYGVKD. In DNA form, the CDR3 reads TGTGCCATCAAACCAGGGGCCTACAATGAGCAGTTCTTC. Translated, it gives CAIKPGAYNEQFF.

The table lists this clonotype with many counts. The genes are TRBV20-1 and TRBJ1-1, with D uncertain. The CDR3 runs to 14 residues. Germline CDR1 and CDR2: DFQATT and SNEGSKA (reference sequence). V was cut by 0 bases and J by 4 bases, with 12 bases left in between. The CDR3 bases are TGCAGTGCTAGAGATTCCCGTACGGGCACTGAAGCTTTCTTT. Translating it yields CSARDSRTGTEAFF.

This clonotype was found many times. The chain joins TRBV15 to TRBJ2-5; 7 bases align to TRBD1. The germline CDR1 and CDR2 sequences are LNHNV and YYDKDF (reference sequence). J lost 5 bases, V lost 3 bases, and 9 bases had no gene match. This CDR3 contains 15 residues. The CDR3, as DNA: TGTGCCACCAGCAGGTACCGACAGGGATCGGAGACCCAGTACTTC. Protein: CATSRYRQGSETQYF.

The chain links TRBV5-6 to TRBJ2-7, with TRBD2 matching 9 bases. With V trimmed by 0 bases and J by 3 bases, 10 bases remained unmatched. Germline-derived CDR1 and CDR2 are SGHDT and YYEEEE. The CDR3 extends over 17 amino acids. For the CDR3, the DNA is TGTGCCAGCAGCTTGGCCGGGTTCGGGCGGGAGGGCTACGAGCAGTACTTC. This translates into CASSLAGFGREGYEQYF.